This entry lists 16 T cell receptor beta chains sequenced from one sample in a study of blood T cells in healthy people across ages. The authors ran a second PCR of roughly 7 to 11 cycles using a sample-barcoded 5' primer and a J-beta primer mix. TCRdb re-called the 5' RACE reads with MiXCR, one entry per CDR3 protein. The table lists about 800,000 distinct CDR3 sequences, more than 20% of them singletons. The same specimen was also included in a second study, on T cells of mothers and their children.

The specimen was blood. These receptor sequences come from a boy between 10 and 17 years old in good health.

In this sample, this clonotype turned up a few times. This rearrangement joins TRBV7-6 to TRBJ2-1, with 10 bases identical to TRBD2. This CDR3 is built from 14 residues. Looked up from germline, CDR1 is SGHVS and CDR2 is FNYEAQ. V was pared by 3 bases and J by 10 bases, with 6 bases of the junction left unmatched. CDR3 nucleotide sequence: TGTGCCAGCAGCTTGATTAGCGGGGGGAGAGAGCAGTTCTTC. Translation gives CASSLISGGREQFF.

V is TRBV4-3 and J is TRBJ2-1, with D unclear. The germline V gene has CDR1 LGHNA and CDR2 YSLEER. V gave up 0 bases and J gave up 7 bases, with 19 bases separating them. This CDR3 has 17 amino acids. Here the CDR3 reads CASSQDSTGYLTNEQFF. The DNA for the CDR3 is TGCGCCAGCAGCCAAGATTCCACGGGTTACCTTACAAATGAGCAGTTCTTC.

Note on this clonotype: An end of the junction differs from the germline gene, which may be a read error. The V gene is TRBV28, the J gene TRBJ2-7, with D perhaps being TRBD1 or TRBD2 (5 bases each). Germline V gene data show CDR1 as MDHEN and CDR2 as SYDVKM. The CDR3 contains 16 residues. The DNA of the CDR3 is TGTGTCAGCAGCGCTCCATCGGGGCCCCAGGGCTACGAGCAGTACTTC. It specifies CVSSAPSGPQGYEQYF. Full variable domain (remainder filled in from reference TRBV28 and TRBJ2-7): DVKVTQSSRYLVKRTGEKVFLECVQDMDHENMFWYRQDPGLGLRLIYFSYDVKMKEKGDIPEGYSVSREKKERFSLILESASTNQTSMYLCVSSAPSGPQGYEQYFGPGTRLTVT.

The chain carries TRBV6-6 and TRBJ2-5; TRBD2 aligns across 10 bases. The DNA end is more similar to TRBJ2-1, so the J call may be wrong. CDR3 length: 14 residues. Germline V CDR1 and CDR2: MNHNY, SVGAGI (reference sequence). Here the CDR3 reads CASRISGGDNEQFF. In DNA, the CDR3 is TGTGCCAGCAGAATAAGCGGGGGGGACAATGAGCAGTTCTTC.

This clonotype was recorded once. The rearrangement joins TRBV3-1 to TRBJ2-3; 8 bases match TRBD2. This CDR3 contains 15 residues. V gave up 5 bases and J gave up 8 bases; unmatched junction bases: 12. The germline gives CDR1 LGHDT, CDR2 YNNKEL (reference sequence). This CDR3 is CASSTPGLVRGTQYF. CDR3 in DNA: TGTGCCAGCAGCACGCCGGGACTAGTGCGGGGTACGCAGTATTTT.

V and J are TRBV20-1 and TRBJ1-1; D is perhaps TRBD1 (5 bases). Trimming stripped 6 bases from V and 8 bases from J, with 19 bases between. This CDR3 has 13 amino acids. In germline, CDR1 is DFQATT, CDR2 SNEGSKA (reference sequence). The CDR3 region is CSATTTGNPEAFF. In DNA, the CDR3 is TGCAGTGCCACTACAACAGGCAACCCCGAAGCTTTCTTT.

The table lists this clonotype with a few counts. The chain carries TRBV20-1 and TRBJ1-1, with TRBD1 matching 8 bases. Trimming removed 5 bases from V and 4 bases from J; junction bases left unmatched: 6. From germline, CDR1 is DFQATT and CDR2 SNEGSKA (reference sequence). This CDR3 has 13 amino acids. The CDR3 DNA sequence: TGCAGTGCTCCGGGACAGGCAAGCACTGAAGCTTTCTTT. Protein product: CSAPGQASTEAFF.

This clonotype was recorded many times. CDR3 DNA: TGTGCCAGCAGAGGACAGGGTGGCACTGAAGCTTTCTTT. As protein: CASRGQGGTEAFF. This chain joins TRBV25-1 and TRBJ1-1; 8 positions agree with TRBD1. The germline V gene encodes CDR1 MGHDK and CDR2 SYGVNS. CDR3 length: 13 residues. V was clipped by 6 bases and J by 4 bases; unmatched bases: 4.

The CDR3 is CASSQDSLAGGAGANVLTF. The CDR3 bases are TGCGCCAGCAGCCAAGATTCGCTAGCGGGAGGCGCTGGGGCCAACGTCCTGACTTTC. This chain links TRBV4-1 with TRBJ2-6; 11 bases agree with TRBD2. Unmatched junction bases numbered 6, after V lost 0 bases and J lost 2 bases. This CDR3 comprises 19 residues. Germline lookup yields CDR1 MGHRA and CDR2 YSYEKL.

This clonotype appeared a few times. The chain uses TRBV28 and TRBJ1-6; TRBD1 matches at 8 bases. This CDR3 contains 15 residues. CDR1 and CDR2 from the germline V gene are MDHEN and SYDVKM. V gave up 7 bases and J gave up 7 bases; unmatched junction bases: 9. CDR3 protein: CASTFEDRENSPLHF. The CDR3 DNA follows: TGTGCCAGCACGTTTGAGGACAGGGAAAATTCACCCCTCCACTTT.

The chain couples TRBV6-5 to TRBJ2-6; 7 bases agree with TRBD1. The CDR3 extends over 18 amino acids. The junction had 9 bases not matched to a gene; V was cut back by 4 bases and J by 0 bases. The germline CDR1 and CDR2 sequences are MNHEY and SVGAGI. The CDR3 loop is CASSSPPGQPSGANVLTF. The DNA for the CDR3 is TGTGCCAGCAGTTCGCCTCCGGGACAGCCCTCTGGGGCCAACGTCCTGACTTTC.

The rearrangement joins TRBV7-9 to TRBJ2-1; 9 nucleotides line up with TRBD1. The CDR3 covers 16 residues. The V gene's germline CDR1 is SEHNR and CDR2 FQNEAQ (reference sequence). Trimming cost V 1 base and J 4 bases; bases outside gene matches: 5. The CDR3 loop is CASSLGGTGFYNEQFF. CDR3 in DNA: TGTGCCAGCAGCTTAGGGGGGACAGGGTTTTACAATGAGCAGTTCTTC. Together with reference TRBV7-9 and TRBJ2-1, the CDR3 gives the full variable domain: DTGVSQNPRHKITKRGQNVTFRCDPISEHNRLYWYRQTLGQGPEFLTYFQNEAQLEKSRLLSDRFSAERPKGSFSTLEIQRTEQGDSAMYLCASSLGGTGFYNEQFFGPGTRLTVL.

This clonotype was seen more than once but under ten times. This rearrangement joins TRBV6-5 to TRBJ2-7, with 11 bases matching TRBD2. V was clipped by 10 bases and J by 7 bases; unmatched bases: 12. The CDR3 consists of 14 residues. Per germline, CDR1 MNHEY and CDR2 SVGAGI. In DNA, the CDR3 is TGTGCCACCCGGGGGTCTAGCGGGGGGAGTGAGCAGTACTTC. Translating it yields CATRGSSGGSEQYF.

The V and J genes are TRBV3-1 and TRBJ2-2; the D call may be TRBD1 or TRBD2 (6 bases each). CDR1 is LGHDT and CDR2 is YNNKEL in the germline V gene (reference sequence). Trimming cost V 2 bases and J 7 bases, with 11 bases left between them. The CDR3 sequence is 14 residues long. The CDR3 loop is CASSQTQGLGELFF. The CDR3 DNA sequence: TGTGCCAGCAGCCAAACACAGGGACTCGGGGAGCTGTTTTTT.

A few counts support this clonotype. The rearrangement uses TRBV27 and TRBJ2-1; D unresolved. The CDR3 is 14 amino acids. Trimming cost V 3 bases and J 7 bases, with 13 bases left between them. Germline assignment: CDR1 MNHEY and CDR2 SMNVEV (reference sequence). The DNA for the CDR3 is TGTGCCAGCAGTTTTGGGATTAAGGCGAATGAGCAGTTCTTC. The encoded protein is CASSFGIKANEQFF.

The J gene is TRBJ2-2, the V gene TRBV7-8, with D unresolved. This CDR3 spans 16 amino acids. The germline V and J ends were trimmed by 6 bases and 0 bases, with 14 bases remaining between them. The germline V gene has CDR1 SGHVS and CDR2 FQNEAQ. The CDR3 here is CASRPEIAANTGELFF. CDR3 coding DNA: TGTGCCAGCAGGCCGGAGATAGCAGCGAACACCGGGGAGCTGTTTTTT.